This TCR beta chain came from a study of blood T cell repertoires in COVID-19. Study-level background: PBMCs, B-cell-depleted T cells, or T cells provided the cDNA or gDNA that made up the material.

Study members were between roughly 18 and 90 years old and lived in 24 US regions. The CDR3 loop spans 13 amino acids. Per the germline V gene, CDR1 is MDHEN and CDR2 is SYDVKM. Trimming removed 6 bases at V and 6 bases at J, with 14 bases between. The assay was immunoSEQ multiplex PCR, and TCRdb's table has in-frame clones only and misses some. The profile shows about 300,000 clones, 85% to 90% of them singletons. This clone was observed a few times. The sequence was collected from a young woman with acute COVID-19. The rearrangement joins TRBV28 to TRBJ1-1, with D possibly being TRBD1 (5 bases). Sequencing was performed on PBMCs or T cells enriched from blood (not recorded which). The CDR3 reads CASSMNSGAEAFF. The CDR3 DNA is TGTGCCAGCAGCATGAACTCGGGGGCTGAAGCTTTCTTT.